Listed here are 13 T cell receptor beta chains from one sample, sequenced in a study of graft-versus-host responses after intestinal transplantation. Generated by immunoSEQ multiplex PCR, the TCRdb table keeps only in-frame clones and is missing some. The data contain over 5,000 clones, about three quarters of them seen just once; the ten biggest clones take up 35% to 45%. Specimen: PBMCs, collected 300 to 330 days after intestinal transplant. These receptors originate from a human patient who received an intestinal transplant, so some T cells may come from the graft donor.

The V gene is TRBV4-3, the J gene TRBJ2-7, with 7 bases lining up with TRBD2. The CDR3 length is 16 residues. V trimming: 2 bases; J trimming: 5 bases; junction bases outside the gene matches: 12. The germline V gene has CDR1 LGHNA and CDR2 YSLEER. Written as DNA, the CDR3 is TGCGCCAGCAGCCAACGACTCCGGTCGGGAGGACACGAGCAGTACTTC. This codes for CASSQRLRSGGHEQYF.

V is TRBV9 and J is TRBJ1-5; unclear D gene. The CDR3 is 13 amino acids. V dropped 4 bases and J dropped 5 bases, with 10 bases sitting between them. Looked up from germline, CDR1 is SGDLS and CDR2 is YYNGEE. CDR3 sequence: CASSPDLDQPQHF. In DNA, the CDR3 is TGTGCCAGCAGCCCTGACCTGGATCAGCCCCAGCATTTT.

The genes are TRBV6-4 and TRBJ1-2; TRBD1 might be the D (5 bases). CDR1 is MRHNA, CDR2 SNTAGT, per germline. Trimming cost V 3 bases and J 6 bases, with 14 bases left between them. The length of the CDR3 is 14 residues. CDR3 DNA sequence: TGTGCCAGCAGTGAAAACGTCCAGGGACATGGCTACACCTTC. As protein: CASSENVQGHGYTF.

The J gene is TRBJ2-7, the V gene TRBV10-3; D possibly corresponds to TRBD1 (6 bases). This CDR3 region has 16 residues. Germline CDR1 ENHRY, CDR2 SYGVKD. The V end lost 0 bases, the J end lost 1 base, and 13 bases lay between the germline ends. The CDR3 sequence is CAISESTLGQSYEQYF. The CDR3 DNA follows: TGTGCCATCAGTGAGTCGACTTTAGGACAGTCCTACGAGCAGTACTTC.

This clone was detected only a few times. V and J are TRBV6-7 and TRBJ1-2, with 7 bases identical to TRBD1. TRBV6-7 is annotated as an ORF whose role is uncertain. CDR3 size: 15 residues. V shed 5 bases and J 4 bases; nucleotides not matched to a gene: 10. CDR3 bases: TGTGCCAGCAGTGACGGACAGGAGATGAGCTATGGCTACACCTTC. Translating gives CASSDGQEMSYGYTF.

This clone was observed a handful of times. The chain is built from TRBV6-8 and TRBJ1-3; D is unclear. Germline V gene lookup returns CDR1 MNHGY and CDR2 SAAAGT. The CDR3 sequence is 11 residues long. The ends were cut back, 5 bases at V and 8 bases at J, with 7 bases in the middle. Written as DNA, the CDR3 is TGTGCCAGCAGTACGGTGGACACCATATATTTT. It is translated as CASSTVDTIYF.

The gene calls are TRBV6-5 and TRBJ2-7, with TRBD1 matching 8 bases. Trimming cost V 2 bases and J 4 bases; bases outside gene matches: 10. Germline V gives CDR1 MNHEY, CDR2 SVGAGI. The CDR3 totals 16 residues. CDR3 amino acids: CASSYGGRGPSYEQYF. In DNA form, the CDR3 reads TGTGCCAGCAGTTACGGGGGCAGGGGGCCAAGTTACGAGCAGTACTTC.

This chain connects TRBV30 to TRBJ1-1, with D maybe TRBD1 (6 bases). Looked up from germline, CDR1 is GTSNPN and CDR2 is SVGIG (reference sequence). Trimming left V 2 bases short and J 4 bases short, with 8 bases between. This CDR3 has 12 residues. The CDR3 protein is CAWSPQGTEAFF. In DNA, the CDR3 is TGTGCCTGGAGTCCACAGGGCACTGAAGCTTTCTTT.

The chain joins TRBV4-3 to TRBJ1-5; D not certain. CDR1 is LGHNA, CDR2 YSLEER, per germline. CDR3 size: 16 residues. The germline V and J ends were trimmed by 0 bases and 7 bases, with 16 bases remaining between them. This CDR3 reads CASSQDRAPVEQPQHF. CDR3 nucleotide sequence: TGCGCCAGCAGCCAAGATCGGGCCCCCGTGGAACAGCCCCAGCATTTT.

The rearrangement uses TRBV6-6 and TRBJ2-7; 12 bases agree with TRBD2. The germline V gene encodes CDR1 MNHNY and CDR2 SVGAGI (reference sequence). V was pared by 0 bases and J by 4 bases, with 1 base of the junction left unmatched. There are 15 residues in the CDR3. CDR3 coding DNA: TGTGCCAGCAGTTACTCGACTAGCGGGGGTTACGAGCAGTACTTC. Protein product: CASSYSTSGGYEQYF.

DNA of the CDR3: TGTGCCAGCAGCTTATTAAGGGCGACAGGGAACACCGGGGAGCTGTTTTTT. Translating it yields CASSLLRATGNTGELFF. This sequence joins TRBV7-9 and TRBJ2-2, with D perhaps matching TRBD1 (6 bases). The CDR3 runs 17 residues. With 2 bases removed from V and 1 base from J, the gap between germline ends came to 14 bases. The germline V gene encodes CDR1 SEHNR and CDR2 FQNEAQ (reference sequence). The full variable domain, with the rest looked up from reference TRBV7-9 and TRBJ2-2, is DTGVSQNPRHKITKRGQNVTFRCDPISEHNRLYWYRQTLGQGPEFLTYFQNEAQLEKSRLLSDRFSAERPKGSFSTLEIQRTEQGDSAMYLCASSLLRATGNTGELFFGEGSRLTVL.

The rearrangement joins TRBV30 to TRBJ1-2; 7 nucleotides align to TRBD1. This CDR3 is built from 14 residues. The J segment lost 2 bases and the V segment lost 1 base, leaving 4 bases of the junction unmatched. Germline CDR1 is GTSNPN and CDR2 is SVGIG (reference sequence). The CDR3 coding sequence is TGTGCCTGGAGTGCACAGGGGTGGAACTATGGCTACACCTTC. Its translation is CAWSAQGWNYGYTF. Drawing the rest from reference TRBV30 and TRBJ1-2, the complete variable domain is SQTIHQWPATLVQPVGSPLSLECTVEGTSNPNLYWYRQAAGRGLQLLFYSVGIGQISSEVPQNLSASRPQDRQFILSSKKLLLSDSGFYLCAWSAQGWNYGYTFGSGTRLTVV.

The chain joins TRBV6-4 to TRBJ1-1, with 7 bases identical to TRBD1. The CDR3 is made up of 13 amino acids. CDR1 is MRHNA, CDR2 SNTAGT, per germline. V shed 6 bases, J shed 5 bases, and the junction held 6 bases outside the gene matches. The DNA of the CDR3 is TGTGCCAGCAGCCCGACAGGGAATACTGAAGCTTTCTTT. Residues: CASSPTGNTEAFF.